This T cell receptor (beta chain) was identified in a study of CD8+ T cells in alopecia areata (dated by TCRdb to about 2018). In terms of the full investigation: Treated patients were enrolled in an open-label pilot trial of oral tofacitinib at 5 to 10 mg twice daily for moderate-to-severe alopecia areata. TCRbeta CDR3 regions were amplified by immunoSEQ multiplex PCR using 35 Vbeta forward and 13 Jbeta reverse primers. In both human patients and the C3H/HeJ mouse model, the study applied high-throughput TCRbeta sequencing to look at T cell clonal expansion in alopecia areata. Clonality in the scalp was compared among normal scalp (n=4), patchy alopecia areata scalp (n=8), and alopecia totalis/universalis scalp (n=8). RNA came from the PAXgene miRNA kit for fixed scalp, the miRNeasy kit for PBMCs, and the RNeasy kit for mouse skin. Patients received tofacitinib for 6 to 18 months and were then followed off drug for 6 months to check for delayed response and recurrence. For the treated patients, the SALT score, which quantifies what percentage of scalp surface area is affected, served as the measure of disease severity. Patients on tofacitinib were biopsied at baseline and after 4 and 24 weeks of treatment, and several of the patients also had a later scalp biopsy. On the human side, TCRbeta sequencing was run on scalp tissue and on sorted CD4+ and CD8+ peripheral blood T cells from healthy controls and from alopecia areata patients with either patchy or totalis/universalis disease.

The V and J ends are trimmed by 1 base and 6 bases, leaving 12 bases between them. From cysteine to phenylalanine, the CDR3 is 13 amino acids long. Just CDR3 DNA is preserved here, 39 bases in frame from base 1. Based on the germline V gene (reference sequence), the CDR1 and CDR2 sequences are GTSNPN and SVGIG. Receptor libraries were prepared by the immunoSEQ multiplex PCR assay. To provide template for TCR sequencing, every sample had RNA extracted and reverse transcribed into cDNA. First-strand cDNA was synthesized with SuperScript III using a 2:1 mix of oligo-dT and random hexamers. A synthetic immune receptor repertoire was used to assess amplification bias, and residual bias was removed computationally. In the source study's methods: After raw reads were preprocessed to remove errors, the CDR3 was defined following IMGT conventions as running from the conserved cysteine to phenylalanine. Clonality was calculated as 1 minus Shannon entropy normalized by log2 of the number of productive unique TCRs. Whether each scalp clone was CD4 or CD8 was inferred by checking scalp TCRbeta sequences against the CD4 and CD8 repertoires from sorted blood. Here the immuneACCESS table is served through TCRdb, limited to in-frame sequences with V and J called. Missing clones are a known gap in these copies; in checked studies unresolved V genes cover under half, and the rest lacks a known reason. The V and J calls and clone size were taken over from that table, and D and trimming were inferred from the DNA. Recorded for this sample are about 200,000 clones; around two fifths of them occurred a single time. Of the sample, more than 0.4% is held by the ten largest clones.

Here is what the overall study found, with its caveats: Shared TCR sequences between patients were less evident than in mice, which may be partly attributable to HLA diversity in the patient population. Unlike mouse skin, where gammadelta T cells dominate, normal human skin contains resident alphabeta T cells that get sequenced too, which complicates analysis of the scalp TCR repertoire. With tofacitinib, both scalp clonality and the number of expanded CD8+ clones among the top 100 scalp clones went down significantly. Many expanded lesional clones persisted in scalp and blood during tofacitinib treatment, which may partly explain relapse after stopping treatment. Because the treated cohort was small and had only one nonresponder, larger studies are needed to examine links between baseline CD8+ expansion and response. Compared with normal scalp, lesional scalp, particularly in alopecia totalis/universalis, had higher clonality and more expanded CD8+ clones, which suggests antigenic drive.

Read against the paper, the sample's treatment or condition label means: oral pan-JAK inhibitor, 5-10 mg twice daily. From alopecia areata patients, peripheral blood was collected along with lesional scalp punch biopsies. After PBMCs were isolated by density centrifugation and stained for CD3, CD4 and CD8, a FACSAria was used to sort CD4+ and CD8+ T cells. In regard to this clone: Its antigen specificity is not known. Qualities for individual bases were not recorded, and no much larger clone is one base off.

The TCR sequence derives from a human donor with alopecia areata. The rearranged segments are TRBV30 and TRBJ1-2; the D region possibly corresponds to TRBD1 (6 bases align). This material consisted of CD4+ T cells sorted from blood, taken at roughly week 30, from a patient treated with tofacitinib. The DNA is as follows: TGTGCCTGGAGTGAACAGGGTCTTGATGGCTACACCTTC. This gives the protein CAWSEQGLDGYTF.